A single sample is the source of the 5 T cell receptor beta chains below, sequenced in a study of OX40 agonist ivuxolimab in advanced cancers. The data were produced by immunoSEQ multiplex PCR, yet TCRdb's version contains in-frame clones alone and is incomplete. The table lists about 86,000 clones, approximately 88% of them singletons. The material was CD4+ or CD8+ T cells sorted from blood, obtained in a trial of the OX40 agonist ivuxolimab. The receptors were gathered from an adult with an advanced solid tumor such as melanoma, head and neck, liver or kidney cancer.

The V call is TRBV6-5, the J call TRBJ2-7; D uncertain. Germline V gives CDR1 MNHEY, CDR2 SVGAGI. Between the trimmed V and J ends, which lost 4 bases and 4 bases, there was a span of 5 bases. The CDR3 covers 11 residues. CDR3 sequence: CASSSTYEQYF. The DNA of the CDR3 is TGTGCCAGCAGTTCCACATACGAGCAGTACTTC.

The V call is TRBV27, the J call TRBJ2-2; D remains unclear. The CDR3 is 14 residues long. Trimming removed 2 bases at V and 0 bases at J, with 4 bases between. Germline CDR1 and CDR2: MNHEY and SMNVEV (reference sequence). In nucleotides, the CDR3 is TGTGCCAGCAGTTTAGACACGAACACCGGGGAGCTGTTTTTT. This codes for CASSLDTNTGELFF.

The chain employs TRBV7-2 and TRBJ1-5; D is uncertain. This CDR3 contains 15 residues. V lost 1 base and J 3 bases, leaving 10 bases between the germline ends. Germline CDR1 is SGHTA and CDR2 is FQGNSA. DNA of the CDR3: TGTGCCAGCAGCTTAGTTCGGGGTTACAATCAGCCCCAGCATTTT. This sequence encodes CASSLVRGYNQPQHF.

The rearrangement uses TRBV19 and TRBJ2-2, with D possibly matching TRBD1 (6 bases). In germline, CDR1 is LNHDA, CDR2 SQIVND (reference sequence). The germline V and J ends were trimmed by 9 bases and 0 bases, with 11 bases remaining between them. There are 14 residues in the CDR3. The CDR3 DNA is TGTGCCAGCGGCAACAGGGCGAACACCGGGGAGCTGTTTTTT. This codes for CASGNRANTGELFF.

This clone has a handful of counts. This chain uses TRBV14 with TRBJ2-3, with D maybe TRBD2 (5 bases). This CDR3 has 16 amino acids. The V gene lost 0 bases and the J gene lost 2 bases, with 12 bases spanning the gap. CDR1 SGHDN and CDR2 FVKESK come from the germline V gene. The CDR3 loop reads CASSQDRSGTTDTQYF. The CDR3 DNA reads as TGTGCCAGCAGCCAAGATAGGAGCGGAACCACAGATACGCAGTATTTT.